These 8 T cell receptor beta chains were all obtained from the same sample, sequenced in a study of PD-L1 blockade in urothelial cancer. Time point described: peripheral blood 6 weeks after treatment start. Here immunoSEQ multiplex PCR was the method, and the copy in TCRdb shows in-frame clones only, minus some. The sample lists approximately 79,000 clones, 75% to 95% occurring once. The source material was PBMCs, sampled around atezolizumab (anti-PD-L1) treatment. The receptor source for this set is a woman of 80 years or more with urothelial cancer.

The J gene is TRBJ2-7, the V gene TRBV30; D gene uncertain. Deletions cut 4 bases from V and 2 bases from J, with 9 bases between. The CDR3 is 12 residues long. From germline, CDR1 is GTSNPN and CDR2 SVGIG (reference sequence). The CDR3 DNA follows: TGTGCCTGGAACCATGGAGCCTACGAGCAGTACTTC. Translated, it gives CAWNHGAYEQYF.

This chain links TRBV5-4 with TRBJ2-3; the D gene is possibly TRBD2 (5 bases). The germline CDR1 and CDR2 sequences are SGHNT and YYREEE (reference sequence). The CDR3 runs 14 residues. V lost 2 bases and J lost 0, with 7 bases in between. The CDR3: CASSFRTSTDTQYF. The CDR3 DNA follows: TGTGCCAGCAGCTTCCGGACTAGCACAGATACGCAGTATTTT. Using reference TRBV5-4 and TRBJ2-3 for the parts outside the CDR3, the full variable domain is ETGVTQSPTHLIKTRGQQVTLRCSSQSGHNTVSWYQQALGQGPQFIFQYYREEENGRGNFPPRFSGLQFPNYSSELNVNALELDDSALYLCASSFRTSTDTQYFGPGTRLTVL.

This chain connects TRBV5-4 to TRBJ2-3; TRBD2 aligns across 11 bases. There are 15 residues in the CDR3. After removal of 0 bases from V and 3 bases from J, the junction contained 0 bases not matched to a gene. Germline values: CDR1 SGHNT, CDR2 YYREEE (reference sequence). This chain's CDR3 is CASSLVAGGTDTQYF. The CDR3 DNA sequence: TGTGCCAGCAGCTTGGTAGCGGGAGGGACAGATACGCAGTATTTT.

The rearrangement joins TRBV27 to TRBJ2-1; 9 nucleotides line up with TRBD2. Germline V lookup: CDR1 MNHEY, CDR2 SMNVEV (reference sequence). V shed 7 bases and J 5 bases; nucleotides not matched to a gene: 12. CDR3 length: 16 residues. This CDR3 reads CASTNPSGKIDNEQFF. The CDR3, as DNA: TGTGCCAGCACTAACCCTAGCGGGAAGATCGACAATGAGCAGTTCTTC.

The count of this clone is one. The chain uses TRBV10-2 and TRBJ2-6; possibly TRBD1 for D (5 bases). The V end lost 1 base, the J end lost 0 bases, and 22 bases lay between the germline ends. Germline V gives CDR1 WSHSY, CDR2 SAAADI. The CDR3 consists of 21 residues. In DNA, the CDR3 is TGCGCCAGCAGTGAGTTTAAGCCAGGGTCATCCTTTTTCTCTGGGGCCAACGTCCTGACTTTC. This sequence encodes CASSEFKPGSSFFSGANVLTF.

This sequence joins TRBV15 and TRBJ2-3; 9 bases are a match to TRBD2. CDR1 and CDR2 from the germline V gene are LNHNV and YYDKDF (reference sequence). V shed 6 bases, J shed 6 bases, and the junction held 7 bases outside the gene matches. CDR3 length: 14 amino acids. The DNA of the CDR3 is TGTGCCACCAGTGCCCTAGCGGGAAGGGATACGCAGTATTTT. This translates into CATSALAGRDTQYF.

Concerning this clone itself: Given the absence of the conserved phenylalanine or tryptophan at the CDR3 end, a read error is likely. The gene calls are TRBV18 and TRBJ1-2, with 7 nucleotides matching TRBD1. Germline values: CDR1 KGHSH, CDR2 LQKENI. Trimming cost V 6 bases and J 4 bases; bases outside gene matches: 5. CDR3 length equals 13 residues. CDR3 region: CASSPRGVYGYTL. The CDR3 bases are TGTGCCAGCTCCCCCAGGGGGGTCTATGGCTACACCCTC.

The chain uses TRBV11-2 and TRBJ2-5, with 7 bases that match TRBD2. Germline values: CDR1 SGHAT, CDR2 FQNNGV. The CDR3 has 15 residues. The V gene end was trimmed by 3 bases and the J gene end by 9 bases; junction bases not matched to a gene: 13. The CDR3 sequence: CASSLSGTPQEAQYF. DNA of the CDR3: TGTGCCAGCAGCTTGAGCGGGACCCCGCAGGAGGCCCAGTACTTC.